This entry features one T cell receptor (beta chain) sequence. Its antigen is undetermined. The data were obtained in a study of T cells after yellow fever vaccination. General observations from the study: The appearance of a small share of clonotypes in both CD4 and CD8 compartments was observed.

For TCR, cDNA came from 5'RACE template switching, which added a universal primer site and UMIs. TCRdb called the 5' RACE reads again in MiXCR, with one record for every CDR3 protein. Of under 600,000 distinct CDR3 sequences listed, 21% are singletons. Germline CDR1 and CDR2: SGHVS and FNYEAQ. J lost 4 bases, V lost 6 bases, and 6 bases had no gene match. This CDR3 has 14 residues. This receptor was identified in a man between 18 and 35 years old who received the YFV17D yellow fever vaccine. The material sequenced was PBMCs, taken around 3 weeks after the first yellow fever vaccination. The V call is TRBV7-6, the J call TRBJ2-7; TRBD1 agrees at 10 bases. This CDR3 reads CASSLRQGAYEQYF. CDR3 sequence (DNA): TGTGCCAGCAGTCTAAGACAGGGGGCGTACGAGCAGTACTTC.